The 19 T cell receptor beta chains in this list originate from one sample, sequenced in a study of cytomegalovirus exposure and HLA in healthy donors. Both 60 Vbeta primers and 13 Jbeta primers went into the PCR. Generated by immunoSEQ multiplex PCR, the TCRdb table keeps only in-frame clones and is missing some. The table has about 150,000 clones, 60% to 70% seen once. Sequenced: PBMCs. The receptor set was obtained from a woman in her fifties or sixties in good health and CMV-seropositive.

The chain uses TRBV28 and TRBJ2-1, with TRBD1 matching 7 bases. The CDR3 runs to 15 residues. J was trimmed by 2 bases and V by 3 bases; bases with no gene match: 4. Germline CDR1 reads MDHEN; CDR2 reads SYDVKM. The CDR3 is CASSLAGGPYNEQFF. In DNA form, the CDR3 reads TGTGCCAGCAGTTTGGCAGGGGGACCCTACAATGAGCAGTTCTTC.

The chain joins TRBV28 to TRBJ2-7, with D perhaps TRBD2 (5 bases). Trimming removed 6 bases at V and 5 bases at J, with 8 bases between. In germline, CDR1 is MDHEN, CDR2 SYDVKM. The CDR3 has 11 residues. DNA of the CDR3: TGTGCCAGCAGGGGAGCGGACGAGCAGTACTTC. It encodes CASRGADEQYF.

V gene TRBV1 combines with J gene TRBJ2-7; TRBD2 is the table's D call and was not checked against the DNA. TRBV1 counts as a pseudogene. The CDR3 loop spans 15 amino acids. CDR3 amino acids: CTSSQDMGLAYEQYF. The CDR3 nucleotides read TGCACCAGCAGCCAAGATATGGGACTTGCCTACGAGCAGTACTTC.

The count of this clone is one. The CDR3 DNA is TGCAGCGTTGAATCCAGCGGGAGGGCCGGTTACGAGCAGTACTTC. Encoded protein: CSVESSGRAGYEQYF. The chain links TRBV29-1 to TRBJ2-7, with 10 nucleotides matching TRBD2. V was clipped by 2 bases and J by 4 bases; unmatched bases: 8. Germline V gene data show CDR1 as SQVTM and CDR2 as ANQGSEA. This CDR3 has 15 residues.

The CDR3 spells CASSGTGGSYEQYF. The CDR3 DNA reads as TGTGCCAGCTCCGGGACAGGGGGCTCCTACGAGCAGTACTTC. This chain uses TRBV9 with TRBJ2-7; 11 nucleotides agree with TRBD1. The germline V gene encodes CDR1 SGDLS and CDR2 YYNGEE. CDR3 size: 14 residues. V trimming: 7 bases; J trimming: 0 bases; junction bases outside the gene matches: 3.

This clone has only a few counts. The chain employs TRBV28 and TRBJ2-2; 9 nucleotides line up with TRBD1. CDR3 size: 16 residues. Per the germline V gene, CDR1 is MDHEN and CDR2 is SYDVKM. V gave up 3 bases and J gave up 2 bases; unmatched junction bases: 4. CDR3 coding DNA: TGTGCCAGCAGTTTCCGGGACAGGGCTAACACCGGGGAGCTGTTTTTT. Its translation is CASSFRDRANTGELFF.

The CDR3 DNA follows: TGCAGCGTTGAGAGACTAGCTTTGGGCAATGAGCAGTTCTTC. Protein sequence: CSVERLALGNEQFF. This chain connects TRBV29-1 to TRBJ2-1, with 7 bases aligning to TRBD2. Germline loops: CDR1 SQVTM, CDR2 ANQGSEA. This CDR3 region has 14 residues. Germline trimming cut 3 bases from V and 6 bases from J; bases unmatched to any gene: 8.

The V gene is TRBV5-6, the J gene TRBJ1-3, with D possibly matching TRBD1 (5 bases). The CDR3 extends over 15 amino acids. Per the germline V gene, CDR1 is SGHDT and CDR2 is YYEEEE. Trimming cost V 0 bases and J 2 bases, with 9 bases left between them. Here the CDR3 reads CASSLGRAAGNTIYF. CDR3 coding DNA: TGTGCCAGCAGCTTGGGCAGGGCTGCTGGAAACACCATATATTTT.

CDR3 residues: CASSPLGQGNTEAFF. The CDR3 nucleotides read TGTGCCAGCAGCCCCCTGGGACAGGGAAACACTGAAGCTTTCTTT. V and J are TRBV7-9 and TRBJ1-1; 9 bases agree with TRBD1. The CDR3 length is 15 residues. Germline V gene data show CDR1 as SEHNR and CDR2 as FQNEAQ (reference sequence). J was trimmed by 2 bases and V by 5 bases; bases with no gene match: 6.

This clone was seen more than once but under ten times. J is TRBJ1-2 and V is TRBV18; TRBD1 matches 7 bases. Looked up from germline, CDR1 is KGHSH and CDR2 is LQKENI. V was clipped by 0 bases and J by 3 bases; unmatched bases: 1. The CDR3 runs 14 residues. The CDR3 is CASSPPQGDYGYTF. CDR3 nucleotide sequence: TGTGCCAGCTCACCACCGCAGGGGGACTATGGCTACACCTTC.

This clone was counted a few times. The rearrangement joins TRBV28 to TRBJ1-1, with TRBD1 as a possible D gene (6 bases). The length of the CDR3 is 14 residues. Between the trimmed V and J ends, which lost 9 bases and 4 bases, there was a span of 18 bases. The germline gives CDR1 MDHEN, CDR2 SYDVKM. The CDR3 bases are TGTGCCAGTGGAGAGGGGGGGTCTTTCACTGAAGCTTTCTTT. Its translation is CASGEGGSFTEAFF.

CDR3 region: CASSLRTGSNQPQHF. The CDR3, as DNA: TGTGCCAGCAGCTTACGAACGGGAAGCAATCAGCCCCAGCATTTT. The chain employs TRBV7-2 and TRBJ1-5; D gene uncertain. The CDR3 has 15 residues. The V end was cut by 2 bases, the J end by 1 base, with 9 bases between. The germline V gene encodes CDR1 SGHTA and CDR2 FQGNSA.

This clone was observed a few times. V gene TRBV5-4 combines with J gene TRBJ1-2, with D tentatively TRBD1 (6 bases). In germline, CDR1 is SGHNT, CDR2 YYREEE (reference sequence). The length of the CDR3 is 13 residues. Trimming removed 7 bases from V and 2 bases from J, with 12 bases in between. The CDR3 DNA reads TGTGCCAGCGGGGACAAACTCAACTATGGCTACACCTTC. Translating gives CASGDKLNYGYTF.

This rearrangement joins TRBV6-5 to TRBJ1-1; weak D call: TRBD1 (5 bases). The CDR3 sequence is 15 residues long. Germline V gives CDR1 MNHEY, CDR2 SVGAGI. V lost 5 bases to trimming and J lost 5 bases, with 18 bases between them. CDR3 protein: CASSLNGGLGTEAFF. The CDR3 DNA reads as TGTGCCAGCAGTCTCAACGGGGGGTTGGGAACTGAAGCTTTCTTT.

The chain recombines TRBV15 with TRBJ1-5, with D possibly matching TRBD1 (6 bases). The CDR3 consists of 15 residues. Looked up from germline, CDR1 is LNHNV and CDR2 is YYDKDF (reference sequence). V gave up 4 bases and J gave up 6 bases, with 16 bases separating them. The CDR3, as DNA: TGTGCCACCAGCAAAGGACAGAACGGCGGTCAGCCCCAGCATTTT. This sequence encodes CATSKGQNGGQPQHF.

This chain connects TRBV25-1 to TRBJ2-1; D unclear. Trimming cost V 6 bases and J 0 bases, with 15 bases left between them. CDR1 and CDR2 (germline): MGHDK, SYGVNS. CDR3 length: 16 amino acids. This chain's CDR3 is CASRQTYSGSYNEQFF. The CDR3 DNA is TGTGCCAGCAGACAAACCTACAGTGGCTCCTACAATGAGCAGTTCTTC.

This clone was found a few times. J is TRBJ2-3 and V is TRBV27; 10 bases are a match to TRBD2. The CDR3 covers 16 residues. The germline V gene encodes CDR1 MNHEY and CDR2 SMNVEV (reference sequence). V trimming: 8 bases; J trimming: 3 bases; junction bases outside the gene matches: 11. Here the CDR3 reads CASPDLAGVGTDTQYF. The CDR3 DNA follows: TGTGCCAGCCCTGATCTAGCGGGAGTTGGTACAGATACGCAGTATTTT.

About this clone: Sequence at one end of the junction differs from germline and may be a read error. V and J are TRBV6-6 and TRBJ2-7, with 10 bases aligning to TRBD2. There are 14 residues in the CDR3. Germline CDR1 is MNHNY and CDR2 is SVGAGI (reference sequence). The CDR3, as DNA: TGTGTCAGCAGTTACGAGGGACTAGCGAGGGAGCAGTACTTC. Its protein is CVSSYEGLAREQYF.

The rearrangement links TRBV4-3 to TRBJ1-1; tentatively, D is TRBD1 (5 bases). The CDR3 spans 15 residues. V was pared by 1 base and J by 6 bases, with 15 bases between. Germline V gene sequence: CDR1 LGHNA, CDR2 YSLEER. The CDR3 DNA is TGCGCCAGCAGCCAAGTGGGGGAGGTAGTCGCTGAAGCTTTCTTT. Translation gives CASSQVGEVVAEAFF.